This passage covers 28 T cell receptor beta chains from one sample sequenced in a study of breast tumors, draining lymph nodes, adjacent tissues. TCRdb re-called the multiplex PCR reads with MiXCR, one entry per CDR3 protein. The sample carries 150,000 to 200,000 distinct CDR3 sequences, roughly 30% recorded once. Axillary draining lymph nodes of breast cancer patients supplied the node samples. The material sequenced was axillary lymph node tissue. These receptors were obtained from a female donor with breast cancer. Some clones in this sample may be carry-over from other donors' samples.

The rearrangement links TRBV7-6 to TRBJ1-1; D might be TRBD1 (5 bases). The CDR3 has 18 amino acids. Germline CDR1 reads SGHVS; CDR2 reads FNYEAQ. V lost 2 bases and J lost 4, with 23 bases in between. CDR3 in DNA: TGTGCCAGCAGCTTAAGAATGGCGGGTCAGGGCCGTGCCACTGAAGCTTTCTTT. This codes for CASSLRMAGQGRATEAFF.

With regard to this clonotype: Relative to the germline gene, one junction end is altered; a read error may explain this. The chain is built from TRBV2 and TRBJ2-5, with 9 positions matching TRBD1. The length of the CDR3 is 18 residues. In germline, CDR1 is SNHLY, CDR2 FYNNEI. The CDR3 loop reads CASRFRDRALAGQGTQYF. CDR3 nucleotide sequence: TGTGCCAGCAGGTTCCGGGACAGGGCTCTAGCCGGCCAAGGGACCCAGTACTTC.

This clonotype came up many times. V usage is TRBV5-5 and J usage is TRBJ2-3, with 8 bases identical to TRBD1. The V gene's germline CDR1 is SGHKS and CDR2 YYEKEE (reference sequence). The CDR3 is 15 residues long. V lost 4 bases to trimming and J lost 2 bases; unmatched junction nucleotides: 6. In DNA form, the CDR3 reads TGTGCCAGCAGCCCGGACAGGGCCTACACAGATACGCAGTATTTT. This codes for CASSPDRAYTDTQYF.

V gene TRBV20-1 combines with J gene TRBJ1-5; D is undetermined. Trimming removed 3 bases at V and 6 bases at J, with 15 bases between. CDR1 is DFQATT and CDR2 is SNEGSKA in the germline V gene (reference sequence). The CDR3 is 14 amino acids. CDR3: CSASRTSGSQPQHF. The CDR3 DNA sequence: TGCAGTGCTAGCCGGACTAGCGGGTCTCAGCCCCAGCATTTT.

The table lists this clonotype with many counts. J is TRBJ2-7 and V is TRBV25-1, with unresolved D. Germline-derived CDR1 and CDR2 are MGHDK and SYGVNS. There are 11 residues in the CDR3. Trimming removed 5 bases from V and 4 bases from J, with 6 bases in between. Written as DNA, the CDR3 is TGTGCCAGCAGTTCCCAGTACGAGCAGTACTTC. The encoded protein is CASSSQYEQYF.

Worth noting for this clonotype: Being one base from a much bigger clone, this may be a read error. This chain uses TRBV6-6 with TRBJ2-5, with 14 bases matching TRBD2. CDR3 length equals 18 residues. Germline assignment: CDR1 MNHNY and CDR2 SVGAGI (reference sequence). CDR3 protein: CASSHSPTSGGAGETQYF. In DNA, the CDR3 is TGTGCCAGCAGTCACTCACCGACTAGCGGGGGGGCCGGAGAGACCCAGTACTTC.

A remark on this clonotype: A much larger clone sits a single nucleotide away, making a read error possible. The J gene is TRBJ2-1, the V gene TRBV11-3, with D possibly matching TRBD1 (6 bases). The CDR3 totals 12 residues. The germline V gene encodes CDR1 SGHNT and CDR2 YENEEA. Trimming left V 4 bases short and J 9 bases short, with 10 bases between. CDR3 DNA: TGTGCCAGCAGCTCAGACAGGCCTGAGCAGTTCTTC. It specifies CASSSDRPEQFF.

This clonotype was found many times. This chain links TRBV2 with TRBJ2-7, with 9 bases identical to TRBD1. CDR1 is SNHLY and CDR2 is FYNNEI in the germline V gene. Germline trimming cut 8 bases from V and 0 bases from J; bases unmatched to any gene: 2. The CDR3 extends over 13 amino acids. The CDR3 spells CASATGGSYEQYF. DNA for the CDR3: TGTGCCAGCGCGACAGGGGGCTCCTACGAGCAGTACTTC.

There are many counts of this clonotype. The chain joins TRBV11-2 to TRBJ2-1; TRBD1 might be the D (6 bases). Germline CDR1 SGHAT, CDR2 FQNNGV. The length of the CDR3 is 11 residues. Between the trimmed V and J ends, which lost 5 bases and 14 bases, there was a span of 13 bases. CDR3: CASSPGAVEFF. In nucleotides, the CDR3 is TGTGCCAGCAGCCCAGGGGCCGTCGAGTTCTTC.

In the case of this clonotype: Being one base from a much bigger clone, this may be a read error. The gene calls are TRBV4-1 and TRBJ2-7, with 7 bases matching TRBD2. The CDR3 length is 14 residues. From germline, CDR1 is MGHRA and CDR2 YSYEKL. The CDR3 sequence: CASSPGGGAYEQCF. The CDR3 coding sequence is TGCGCCAGCAGCCCTGGGGGAGGGGCCTACGAGCAGTGCTTC.

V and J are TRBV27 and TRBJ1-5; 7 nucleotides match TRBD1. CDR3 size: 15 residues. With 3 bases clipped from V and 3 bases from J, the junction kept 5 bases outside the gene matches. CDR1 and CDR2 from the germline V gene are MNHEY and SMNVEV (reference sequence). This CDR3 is CASSFLDRVNQPQHF. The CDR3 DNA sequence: TGTGCCAGCAGTTTTCTCGACAGGGTCAATCAGCCCCAGCATTTT.

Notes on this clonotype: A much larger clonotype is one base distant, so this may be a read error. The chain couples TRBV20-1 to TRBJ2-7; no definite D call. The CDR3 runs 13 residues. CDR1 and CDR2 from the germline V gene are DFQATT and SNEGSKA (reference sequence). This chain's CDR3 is CSAGEDFSYEQYF. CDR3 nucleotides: TGCAGTGCTGGAGAAGATTTCTCCTACGAGCAGTACTTC.

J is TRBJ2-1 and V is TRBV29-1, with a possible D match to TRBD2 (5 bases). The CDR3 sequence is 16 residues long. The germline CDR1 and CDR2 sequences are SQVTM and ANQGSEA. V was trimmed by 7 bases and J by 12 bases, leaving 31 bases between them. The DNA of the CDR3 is TGCAGCGCCCAAGGTTCAGTGGGAGCTCGGGCAGATACGCAGTTCTTC. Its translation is CSAQGSVGARADTQFF.

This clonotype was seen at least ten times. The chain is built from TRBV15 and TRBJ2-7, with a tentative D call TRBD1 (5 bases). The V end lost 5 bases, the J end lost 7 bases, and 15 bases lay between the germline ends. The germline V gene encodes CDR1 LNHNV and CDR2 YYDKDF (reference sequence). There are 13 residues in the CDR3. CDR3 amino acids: CATSVTEVREQYF. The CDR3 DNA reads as TGTGCCACCAGCGTGACAGAAGTTAGAGAGCAGTACTTC.

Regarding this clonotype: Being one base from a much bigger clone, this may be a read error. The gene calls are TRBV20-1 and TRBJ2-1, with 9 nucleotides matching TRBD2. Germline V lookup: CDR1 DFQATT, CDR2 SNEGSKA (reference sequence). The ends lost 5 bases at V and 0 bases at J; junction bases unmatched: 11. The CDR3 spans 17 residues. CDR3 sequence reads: CSAGKERGVRSYNEQFF. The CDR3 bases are TGCAGTGCTGGTAAGGAGCGGGGGGTTCGCTCCTACAATGAGCAGTTCTTC.

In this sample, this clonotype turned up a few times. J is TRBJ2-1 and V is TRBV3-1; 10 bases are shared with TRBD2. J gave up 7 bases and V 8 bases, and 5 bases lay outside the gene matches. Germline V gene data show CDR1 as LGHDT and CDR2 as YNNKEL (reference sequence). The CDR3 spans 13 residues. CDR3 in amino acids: CASRLAGGNEQFF. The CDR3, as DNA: TGTGCCAGCCGTTTAGCGGGGGGAAATGAGCAGTTCTTC.

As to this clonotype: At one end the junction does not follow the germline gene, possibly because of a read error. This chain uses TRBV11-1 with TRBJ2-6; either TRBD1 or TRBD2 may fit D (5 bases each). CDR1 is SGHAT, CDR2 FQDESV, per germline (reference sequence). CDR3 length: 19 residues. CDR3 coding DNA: TGCGCCAGCAGCGACCGCACTTCGAGTCAGGGAGCTGGGGCCAACGCCCTGACTTTC. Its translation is CASSDRTSSQGAGANALTF. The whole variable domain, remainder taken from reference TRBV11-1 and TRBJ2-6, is EAEVAQSPRYKITEKSQAVAFWCDPISGHATLYWYRQILGQGPELLVQFQDESVVDDSQLPKDRFSAERLKGVDSTLKIQPAELGDSAMYLCASSDRTSSQGAGANALTFGAGSRLTVL.

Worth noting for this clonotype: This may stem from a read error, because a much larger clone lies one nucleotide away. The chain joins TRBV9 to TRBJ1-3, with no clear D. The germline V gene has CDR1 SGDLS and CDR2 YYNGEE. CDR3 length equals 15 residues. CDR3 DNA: TGTGCCAGCAGCTCCCAGACGGCAGGCAGAAACACCACATATTTT. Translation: CASSSQTAGRNTTYF.

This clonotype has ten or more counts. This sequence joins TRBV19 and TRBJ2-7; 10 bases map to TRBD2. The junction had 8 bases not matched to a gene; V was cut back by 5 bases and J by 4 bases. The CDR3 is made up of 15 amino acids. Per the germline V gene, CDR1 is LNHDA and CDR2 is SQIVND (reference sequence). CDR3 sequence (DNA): TGTGCCAGTAGTTCATCACTAGCGGGAACATACGAGCAGTACTTC. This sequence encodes CASSSSLAGTYEQYF.

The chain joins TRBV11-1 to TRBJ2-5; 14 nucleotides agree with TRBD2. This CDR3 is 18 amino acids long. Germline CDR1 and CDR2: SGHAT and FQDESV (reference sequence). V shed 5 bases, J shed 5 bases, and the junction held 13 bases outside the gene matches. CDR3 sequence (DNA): TGTGCCAGCAGCGACCGTCGGACTAGCGGGGGGATGGCGGAGACCCAGTACTTC. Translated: CASSDRRTSGGMAETQYF.

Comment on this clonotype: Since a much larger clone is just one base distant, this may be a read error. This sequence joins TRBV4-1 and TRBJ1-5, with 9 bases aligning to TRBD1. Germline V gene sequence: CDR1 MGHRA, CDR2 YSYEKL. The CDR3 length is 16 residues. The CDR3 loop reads CASSPRTGESNQPRHF. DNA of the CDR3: TGCGCCAGCAGCCCGCGGACAGGGGAAAGCAATCAGCCCCGGCATTTT.

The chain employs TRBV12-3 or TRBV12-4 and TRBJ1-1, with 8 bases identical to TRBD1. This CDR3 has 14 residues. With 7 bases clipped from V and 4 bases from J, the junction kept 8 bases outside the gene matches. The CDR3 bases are TGTGCCAGCATCCAAGGACAGGGAAGCACTGAAGCTTTCTTT. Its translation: CASIQGQGSTEAFF.

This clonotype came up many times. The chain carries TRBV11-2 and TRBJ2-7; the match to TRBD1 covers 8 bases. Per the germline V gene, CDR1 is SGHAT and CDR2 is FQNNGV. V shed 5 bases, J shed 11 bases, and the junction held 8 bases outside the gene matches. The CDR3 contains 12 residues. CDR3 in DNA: TGTGCCAGCAGCACAGACAGGGGAGTAGAGTACTTC. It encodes CASSTDRGVEYF.

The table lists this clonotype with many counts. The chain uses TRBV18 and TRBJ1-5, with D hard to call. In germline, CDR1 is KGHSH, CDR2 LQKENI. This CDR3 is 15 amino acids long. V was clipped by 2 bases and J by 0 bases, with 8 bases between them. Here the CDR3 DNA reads TGTGCCAGCTCACCAACTTCCAATAGCAATCAGCCCCAGCATTTT. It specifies CASSPTSNSNQPQHF.

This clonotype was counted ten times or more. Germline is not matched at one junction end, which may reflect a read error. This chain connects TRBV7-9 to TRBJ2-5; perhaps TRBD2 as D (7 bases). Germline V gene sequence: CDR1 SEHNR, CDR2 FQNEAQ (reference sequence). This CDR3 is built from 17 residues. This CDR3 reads CASSPRGLAVGKEPQYF. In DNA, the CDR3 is TGTGCCAGCAGCCCCCGGGGGCTAGCGGTGGGGAAAGAGCCCCAGTACTTC.

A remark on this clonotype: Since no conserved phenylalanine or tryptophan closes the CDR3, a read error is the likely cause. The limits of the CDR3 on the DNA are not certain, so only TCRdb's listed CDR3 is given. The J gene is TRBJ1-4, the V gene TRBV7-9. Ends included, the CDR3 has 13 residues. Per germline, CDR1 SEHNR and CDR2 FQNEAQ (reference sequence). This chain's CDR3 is CASNPLGEQYFGP.

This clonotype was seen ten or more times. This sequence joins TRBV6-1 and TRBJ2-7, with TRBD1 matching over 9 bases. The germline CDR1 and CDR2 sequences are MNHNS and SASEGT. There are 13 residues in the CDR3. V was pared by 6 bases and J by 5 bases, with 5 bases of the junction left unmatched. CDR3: CASRGQGSHEQYF. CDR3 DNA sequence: TGTGCCAGCAGGGGACAGGGCTCTCACGAGCAGTACTTC.

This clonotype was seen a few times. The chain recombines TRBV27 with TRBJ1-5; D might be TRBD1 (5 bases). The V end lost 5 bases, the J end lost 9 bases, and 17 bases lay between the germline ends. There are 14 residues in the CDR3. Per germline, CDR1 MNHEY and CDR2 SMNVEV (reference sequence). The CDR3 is CASSRLRDDVPQHF. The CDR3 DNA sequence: TGTGCCAGCAGTCGACTCCGGGACGACGTGCCCCAGCATTTT.